Below, one T cell receptor (beta chain) is given with its context. Naive CD8 cells were CD45RO-negative, positively selected for CCR7, excluding terminally differentiated effector memory CD45RA+ cells. This sample was taken from a study of shared clonotypes between healthy human individuals. Overall study: Plates per donor: three CD4 naive, three CD4 memory, two CD8 naive, one CD8 memory.

Authors' processing steps: ImmunoSEQ only sent back junction sequences with no quality scores, so filtering was done differently. Assay used: immunoSEQ multiplex PCR; TCRdb lists only in-frame clones, some missing. V and J calls plus clone size are reproduced from that table; the DNA served to infer D and trimming. The repertoire includes more than 550,000 clones, roughly 94% of them detected once, and approximately 24% sits in the top ten. Trimming stripped 3 bases from V and 6 bases from J, with 22 bases between. CDR3 length equals 16 residues. CDR1 is SGHRS, CDR2 YFSETQ, per germline. What was sequenced was naive CD8+ T cells sorted from blood. This TCR derives from a man aged 25-45 years in good health. The chain links TRBV5-1 to TRBJ2-7; D is undetermined. The CDR3 protein is CASSSDGQEKASEQYF. The DNA of the CDR3 is TGCGCCAGCAGCTCTGATGGGCAGGAGAAGGCGTCCGAGCAGTACTTC.